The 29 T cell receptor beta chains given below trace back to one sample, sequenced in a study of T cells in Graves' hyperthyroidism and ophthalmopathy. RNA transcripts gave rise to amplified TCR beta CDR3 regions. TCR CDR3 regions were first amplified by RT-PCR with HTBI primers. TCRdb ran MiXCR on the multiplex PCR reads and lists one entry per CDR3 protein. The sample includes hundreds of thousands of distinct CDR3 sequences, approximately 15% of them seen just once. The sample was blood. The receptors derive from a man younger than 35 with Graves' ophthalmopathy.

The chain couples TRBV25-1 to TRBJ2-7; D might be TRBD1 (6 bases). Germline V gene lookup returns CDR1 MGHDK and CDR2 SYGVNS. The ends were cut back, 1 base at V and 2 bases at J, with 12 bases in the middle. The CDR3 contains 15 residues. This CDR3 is CASSEFTGIAYEQYF. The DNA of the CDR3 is TGTGCCAGCAGTGAATTCACAGGGATCGCCTACGAGCAGTACTTC.

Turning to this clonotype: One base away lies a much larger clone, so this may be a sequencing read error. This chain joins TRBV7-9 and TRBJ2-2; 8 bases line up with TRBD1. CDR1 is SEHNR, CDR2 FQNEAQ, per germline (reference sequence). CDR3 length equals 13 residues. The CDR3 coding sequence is TGTGCCAGCAGCCGTGACAGGGGATTGGGAGCTTACTTT. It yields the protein CASSRDRGLGAYF.

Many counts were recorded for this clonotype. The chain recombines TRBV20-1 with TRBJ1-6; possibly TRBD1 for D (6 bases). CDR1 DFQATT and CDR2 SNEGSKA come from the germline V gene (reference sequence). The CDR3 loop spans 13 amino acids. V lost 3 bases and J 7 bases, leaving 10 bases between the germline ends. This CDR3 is CSARDSPNSPLHF. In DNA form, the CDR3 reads TGCAGTGCTAGGGACAGTCCAAATTCACCCCTCCACTTT.

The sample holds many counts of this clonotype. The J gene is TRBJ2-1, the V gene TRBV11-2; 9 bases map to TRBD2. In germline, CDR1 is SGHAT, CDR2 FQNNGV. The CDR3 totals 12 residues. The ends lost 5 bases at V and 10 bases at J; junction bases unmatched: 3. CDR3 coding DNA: TGTGCCAGCAGCCCTGGGACTAGCGAGCAGTTCTTC. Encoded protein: CASSPGTSEQFF.

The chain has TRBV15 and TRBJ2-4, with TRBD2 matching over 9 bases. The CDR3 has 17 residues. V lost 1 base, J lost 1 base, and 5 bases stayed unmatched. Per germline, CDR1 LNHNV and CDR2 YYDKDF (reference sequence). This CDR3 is CATSRVAGALAKNIQYF. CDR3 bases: TGTGCCACCAGCAGAGTAGCGGGGGCTTTGGCCAAAAACATTCAGTACTTC.

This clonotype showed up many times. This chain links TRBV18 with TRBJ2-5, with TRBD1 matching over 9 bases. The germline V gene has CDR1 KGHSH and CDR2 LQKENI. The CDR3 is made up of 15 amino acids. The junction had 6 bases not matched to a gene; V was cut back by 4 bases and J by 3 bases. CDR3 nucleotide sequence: TGTGCCAGCTCACAGTTGAGGACAGGGGAAGAGACCCAGTACTTC. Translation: CASSQLRTGEETQYF.

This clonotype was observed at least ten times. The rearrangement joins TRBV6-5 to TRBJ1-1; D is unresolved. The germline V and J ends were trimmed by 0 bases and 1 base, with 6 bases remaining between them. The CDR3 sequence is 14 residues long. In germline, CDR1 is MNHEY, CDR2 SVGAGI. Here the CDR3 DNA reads TGTGCCAGCAGTTACTCGGCCGAGAACACTGAAGCTTTCTTT. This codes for CASSYSAENTEAFF.

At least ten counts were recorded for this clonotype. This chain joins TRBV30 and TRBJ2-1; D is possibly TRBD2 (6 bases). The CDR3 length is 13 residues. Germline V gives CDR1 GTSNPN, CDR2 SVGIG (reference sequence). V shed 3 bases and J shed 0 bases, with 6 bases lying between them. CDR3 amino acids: CAWSGSSYNEQFF. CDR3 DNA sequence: TGTGCCTGGAGCGGGAGCTCCTACAATGAGCAGTTCTTC.

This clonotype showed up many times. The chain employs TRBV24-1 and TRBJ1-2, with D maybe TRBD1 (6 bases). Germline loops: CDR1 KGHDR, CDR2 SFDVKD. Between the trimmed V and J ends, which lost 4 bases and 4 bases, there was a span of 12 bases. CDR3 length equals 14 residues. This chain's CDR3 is CATSDGQTRYGYTF. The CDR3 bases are TGTGCCACCAGTGACGGACAGACCCGCTATGGCTACACCTTC.

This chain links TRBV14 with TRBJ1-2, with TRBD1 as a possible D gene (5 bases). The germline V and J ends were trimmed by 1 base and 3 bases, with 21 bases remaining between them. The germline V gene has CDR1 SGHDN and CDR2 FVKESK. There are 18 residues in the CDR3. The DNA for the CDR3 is TGTGCCAGCAGCCAAGCTTGGGAATCCGGGACGGCTGACTATGGCTACACCTTC. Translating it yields CASSQAWESGTADYGYTF.

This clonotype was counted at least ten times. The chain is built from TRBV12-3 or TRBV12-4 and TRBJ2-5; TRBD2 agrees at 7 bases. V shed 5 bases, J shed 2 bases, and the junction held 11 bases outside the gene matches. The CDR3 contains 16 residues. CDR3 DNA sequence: TGTGCCAGCAGTCCTAAGGCTAGCGGCCGTCAAGAGACCCAGTACTTC. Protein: CASSPKASGRQETQYF.

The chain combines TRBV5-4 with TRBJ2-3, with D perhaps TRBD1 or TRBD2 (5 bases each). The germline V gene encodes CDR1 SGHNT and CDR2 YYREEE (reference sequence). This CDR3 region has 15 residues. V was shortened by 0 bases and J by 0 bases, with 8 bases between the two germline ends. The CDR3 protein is CASSLGGVSTDTQYF. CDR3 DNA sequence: TGTGCCAGCAGCTTGGGAGGGGTAAGCACAGATACGCAGTATTTT.

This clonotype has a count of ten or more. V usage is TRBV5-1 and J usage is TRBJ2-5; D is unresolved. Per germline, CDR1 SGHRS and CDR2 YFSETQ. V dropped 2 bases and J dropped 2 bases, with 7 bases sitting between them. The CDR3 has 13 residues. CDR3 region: CASSFVQQETQYF. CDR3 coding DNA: TGCGCCAGCAGCTTTGTACAGCAAGAGACCCAGTACTTC.

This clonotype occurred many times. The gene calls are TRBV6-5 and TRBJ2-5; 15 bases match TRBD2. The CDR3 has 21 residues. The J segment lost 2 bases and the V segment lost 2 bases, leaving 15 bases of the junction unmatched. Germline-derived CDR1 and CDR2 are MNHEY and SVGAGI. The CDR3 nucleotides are TGTGCCAGCAGTTACGGCCCGGGACTAGCGGGGGGCTCTAAACCTCAAGAGACCCAGTACTTC. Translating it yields CASSYGPGLAGGSKPQETQYF.

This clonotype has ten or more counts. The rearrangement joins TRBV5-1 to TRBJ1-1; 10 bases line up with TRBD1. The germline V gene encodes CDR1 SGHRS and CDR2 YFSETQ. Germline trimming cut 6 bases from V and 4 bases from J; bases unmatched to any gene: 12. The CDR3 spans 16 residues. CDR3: CASNGGTGEFVTEAFF. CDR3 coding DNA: TGCGCCAGCAATGGGGGGACAGGGGAGTTTGTCACTGAAGCTTTCTTT.

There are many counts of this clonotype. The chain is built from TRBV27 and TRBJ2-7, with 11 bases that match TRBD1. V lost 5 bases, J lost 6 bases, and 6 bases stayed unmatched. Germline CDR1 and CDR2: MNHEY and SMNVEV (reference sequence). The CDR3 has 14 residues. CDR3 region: CASSERTGGGEQYF. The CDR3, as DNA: TGTGCCAGCAGTGAAAGGACAGGGGGCGGCGAGCAGTACTTC.

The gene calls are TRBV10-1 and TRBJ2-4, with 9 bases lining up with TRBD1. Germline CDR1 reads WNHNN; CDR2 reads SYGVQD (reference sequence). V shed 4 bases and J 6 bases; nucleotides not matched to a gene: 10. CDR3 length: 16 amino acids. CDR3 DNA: TGCGCCAGCAGTGTCCTTCCCGGGACAGGGTTAAACATTCAGTACTTC. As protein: CASSVLPGTGLNIQYF.

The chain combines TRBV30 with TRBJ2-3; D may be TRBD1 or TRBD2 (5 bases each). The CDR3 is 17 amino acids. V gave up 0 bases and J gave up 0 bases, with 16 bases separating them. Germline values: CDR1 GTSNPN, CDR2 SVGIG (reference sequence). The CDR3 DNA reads TGTGCCTGGAGTGTAAGCCCTGCAGGGACGAGCACAGATACGCAGTATTTT. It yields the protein CAWSVSPAGTSTDTQYF.

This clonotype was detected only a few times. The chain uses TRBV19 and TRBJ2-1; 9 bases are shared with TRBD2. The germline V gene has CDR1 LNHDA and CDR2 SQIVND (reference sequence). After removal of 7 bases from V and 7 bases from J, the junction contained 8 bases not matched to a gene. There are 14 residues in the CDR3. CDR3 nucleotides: TGTGCCAGTAAAGTTAGCGGGAGTGCTAATGAGCAGTTCTTC. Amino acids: CASKVSGSANEQFF.

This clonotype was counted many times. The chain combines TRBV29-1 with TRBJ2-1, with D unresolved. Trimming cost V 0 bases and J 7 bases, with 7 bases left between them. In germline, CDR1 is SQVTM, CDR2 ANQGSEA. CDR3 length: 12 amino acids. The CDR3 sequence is CSVEELTNEQFF. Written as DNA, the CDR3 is TGCAGCGTTGAAGAGTTAACGAATGAGCAGTTCTTC.

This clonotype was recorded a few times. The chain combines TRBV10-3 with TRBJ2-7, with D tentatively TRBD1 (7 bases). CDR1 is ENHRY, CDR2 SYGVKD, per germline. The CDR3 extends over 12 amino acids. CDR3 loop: CAIRGDSYEQYF. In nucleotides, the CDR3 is TGTGCAATCCGCGGGGACAGCTACGAGCAGTACTTC.

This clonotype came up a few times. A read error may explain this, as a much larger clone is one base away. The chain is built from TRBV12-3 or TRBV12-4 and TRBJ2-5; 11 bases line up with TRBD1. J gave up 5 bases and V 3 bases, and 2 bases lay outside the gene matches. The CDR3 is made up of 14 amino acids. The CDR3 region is CASSLDRGPETQYF. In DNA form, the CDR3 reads TGTGCCAGCAGTTTGGACAGGGGGCCTGAGACCCAGTACTTC.

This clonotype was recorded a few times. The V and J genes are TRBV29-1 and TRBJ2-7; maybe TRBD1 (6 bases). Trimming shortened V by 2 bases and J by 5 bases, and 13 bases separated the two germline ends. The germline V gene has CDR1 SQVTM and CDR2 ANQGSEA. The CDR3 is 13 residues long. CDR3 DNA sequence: TGCAGCGTTGAACAGGGGCTTCCCCACGAGCAGTACTTC. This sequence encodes CSVEQGLPHEQYF.

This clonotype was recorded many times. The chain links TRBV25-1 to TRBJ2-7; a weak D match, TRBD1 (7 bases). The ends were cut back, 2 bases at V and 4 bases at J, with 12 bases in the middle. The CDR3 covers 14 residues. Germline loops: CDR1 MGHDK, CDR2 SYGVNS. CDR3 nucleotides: TGTGCCAGCAGTGAAACAGGGGAGGAGTACGAGCAGTACTTC. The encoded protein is CASSETGEEYEQYF.

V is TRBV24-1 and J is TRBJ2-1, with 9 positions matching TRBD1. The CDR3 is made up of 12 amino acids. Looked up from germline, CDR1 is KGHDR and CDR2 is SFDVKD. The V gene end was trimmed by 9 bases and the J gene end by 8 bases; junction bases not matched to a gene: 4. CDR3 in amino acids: CATGTGLYEQFF. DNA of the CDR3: TGTGCCACCGGGACAGGGCTCTATGAGCAGTTCTTC.

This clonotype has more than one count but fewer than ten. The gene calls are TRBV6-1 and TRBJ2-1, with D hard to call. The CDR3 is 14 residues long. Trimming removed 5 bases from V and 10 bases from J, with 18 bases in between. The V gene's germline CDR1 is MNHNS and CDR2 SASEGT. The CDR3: CASSYGSTLVEQFF. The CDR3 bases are TGTGCCAGCAGTTATGGCTCGACTTTAGTGGAGCAGTTCTTC.

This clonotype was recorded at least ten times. CDR3 sequence (DNA): TGTGCCAGCAGCCAAGACCGTAAATGGACGGACAGCGACACTGAAGCTTTCTTT. Protein product: CASSQDRKWTDSDTEAFF. The rearrangement links TRBV3-1 to TRBJ1-1; TRBD1 is a possible D gene (6 bases). The CDR3 length is 18 residues. Trimming took 0 bases from V and 3 from J, leaving 20 bases between them. From germline, CDR1 is LGHDT and CDR2 YNNKEL (reference sequence). The full variable domain, completed using reference TRBV3-1 and TRBJ1-1, is DTAVSQTPKYLVTQMGNDKSIKCEQNLGHDTMYWYKQDSKKFLKIMFSYNNKELIINETVPNRFSPKSPDKAHLNLHINSLELGDSAVYFCASSQDRKWTDSDTEAFFGQGTRLTVV.

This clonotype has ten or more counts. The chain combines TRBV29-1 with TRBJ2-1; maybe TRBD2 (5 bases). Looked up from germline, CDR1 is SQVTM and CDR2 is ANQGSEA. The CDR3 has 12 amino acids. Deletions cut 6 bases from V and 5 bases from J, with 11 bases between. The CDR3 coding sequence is TGCAGCGTGCGGACTGGAAACAATGAGCAGTTCTTC. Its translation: CSVRTGNNEQFF.

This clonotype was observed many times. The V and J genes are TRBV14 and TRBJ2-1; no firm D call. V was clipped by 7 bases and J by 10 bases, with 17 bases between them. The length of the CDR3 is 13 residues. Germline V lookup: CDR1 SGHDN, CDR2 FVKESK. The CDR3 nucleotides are TGTGCCAGCACCTCGAAGTTTAAGGAGGAGCAGTTCTTC. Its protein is CASTSKFKEEQFF.